A selection of T cell receptor beta chains follows, all from one sample in a study of CD8+CD57+ T cells in acquired aplastic anemia. TCRdb reanalysed the reads using MiXCR and keeps one entry per CDR3 protein. The sample carries roughly 280,000 distinct CDR3 sequences, about 50% recorded once. The source material was sorted CD4+, CD8+, or CD8+CD57+ T cells (not recorded which) from PBMCs. The source is a human donor with aplastic anemia. Both conserved end residues are trimmed from each CDR3.

j_call	v_call	cdr3_aa
TRBJ2-7	TRBV7-2	ASRHFGGYYEQY
TRBJ1-3	TRBV18	VSSPPNRAGNTIY
TRBJ2-3	TRBV3-1	ASSQELVGTGVTDTQY
TRBJ1-1	TRBV20-1	SARDLGQGWTEAF
TRBJ2-5	TRBV5-1	ASSLGRETQY
TRBJ2-2	TRBV5-8	ASSKGTGAGELF
TRBJ1-4	TRBV5-1	ASSYRGNEKLF
TRBJ2-5	TRBV6-5	ASSYGWTQY
TRBJ2-2	TRBV7-6	ASSLIPTGELF
TRBJ2-7	TRBV7-2	ASSSLRGFAYEQY
TRBJ1-6	TRBV19	ASSIMTGVGSPLH
TRBJ2-1	TRBV7-3	ASSLDRPSREIEQF
TRBJ2-1	TRBV7-9	ASSSGRGGEQF
TRBJ2-1	TRBV16	ASSSDRDGQF
TRBJ2-5	TRBV18	ASSPPGTSVETQY
TRBJ2-5	TRBV18	ASSEQETQY
TRBJ2-1	TRBV15	ATSRAASGQGHEQF
TRBJ2-1	TRBV15	ATSSPGQGPDNEQL
TRBJ1-1	TRBV27	ASSPNRGRINTEAF
TRBJ1-5	TRBV19	ASSLTGENQPQH
TRBJ2-1	TRBV6-1	ASSEEGSRGKF
TRBJ2-7	TRBV10-3	AISGGGSGYEQY
TRBJ2-5	TRBV20-1	SAVLAGGSQETQY
TRBJ2-7	TRBV7-9	ASSRTTGLAIEQY
TRBJ1-1	TRBV27	ASSPSGNTEAF
TRBJ2-1	TRBV20-1	SARDMEREKGEQF
TRBJ2-7	TRBV12-3/TRBV12-4	ASRIPGLAGENYEQY
TRBJ2-3	TRBV7-3	ASSLLLRTDTQY
TRBJ1-4	TRBV5-4	ASSARDFSEKLF
TRBJ2-7	TRBV20-1	SARGQASSYEQY
TRBJ1-4	TRBV9	ASSVAGTGKLF
TRBJ2-7	TRBV9	ASSVGDRGGEQY
TRBJ1-1	TRBV7-8	ASSLEGADTEAF
TRBJ2-1	TRBV24-1	ATSDPGLAGDVEQF
TRBJ2-5	TRBV12-3/TRBV12-4	ASSLGRTEETQY
TRBJ2-7	TRBV6-5	ASSYLSSGSYEQY
TRBJ1-6	TRBV10-3	ATQRETPGSNSPLH
TRBJ2-5	TRBV20-1	SARDFPPSRLETQY
-	TRBV24-1	ATSDSGTEAF
TRBJ1-5	TRBV10-3	AINKDFNQPQH
TRBJ1-3	TRBV10-3	AISESGLPGR
TRBJ1-2	TRBV10-2	ASSEIGTEDTNYGYT
TRBJ2-7	TRBV6-5	ASSDRLPYEQY
TRBJ2-7	TRBV24-1	ATSDRLVSVSEQY
TRBJ2-7	TRBV7-9	ASSSPAGGYEQY
TRBJ2-2	TRBV24-1	ATSGGAGTGELF
TRBJ2-5	TRBV7-2	ASSLGLSGRGGETQY
TRBJ1-6	TRBV7-9	ASSLQGKGSPLH
TRBJ2-7	TRBV15	ATSPGSYEQY
TRBJ2-4	TRBV9	ASSGTAQNIQY
TRBJ2-7	TRBV2	ASSERDRAFVPYEQY
TRBJ2-7	TRBV9	ASSGLRDYEQY
TRBJ2-7	TRBV20-1	SARGDREYEQY
TRBJ2-3	TRBV12-3/TRBV12-4	ASSLEEGARY
TRBJ1-2	TRBV15	ATSRDLGGYGYT
TRBJ1-1	TRBV6-1	ASSTIRGTEAF